The 18 T cell receptor beta chains in this list originate from one sample, sequenced in a study of control samples from healthy donors and cancer patients. The assay was immunoSEQ multiplex PCR, and TCRdb's table has in-frame clones only and misses some. The sample has 95,000 to 130,000 clones, approximately 90% seen once; the top ten hold around 1.1%. The sequenced material came from PBMCs. The source is a woman between 45 and 65 years old with colorectal cancer.

The chain is built from TRBV30 and TRBJ2-1; no clear D. Per germline, CDR1 GTSNPN and CDR2 SVGIG (reference sequence). The V end was cut by 6 bases, the J end by 0 bases, with 6 bases between. CDR3 length: 12 residues. In nucleotides, the CDR3 is TGTGCCTGTAAAGTCTCCTACAATGAGCAGTTCTTC. Translated, it gives CACKVSYNEQFF.

This chain uses TRBV6-5 with TRBJ1-5; 10 positions agree with TRBD1. V lost 7 bases, J lost 0 bases, and 3 bases stayed unmatched. Germline CDR1 and CDR2: MNHEY and SVGAGI. CDR3 length: 15 amino acids. The CDR3 loop is CASKDRGASNQPQHF. DNA of the CDR3: TGTGCCAGCAAGGACAGGGGGGCTAGCAATCAGCCCCAGCATTTT.

This chain links TRBV10-3 with TRBJ2-2; 8 bases line up with TRBD1. The CDR3 runs 13 residues. From germline, CDR1 is ENHRY and CDR2 SYGVKD. V dropped 11 bases and J dropped 4; count of bases not matched to a gene: 6. CDR3 protein: CASRTGSTGELFF. The CDR3 DNA reads TGTGCCTCACGGACAGGGTCCACCGGGGAGCTGTTTTTT.

The chain uses TRBV24-1 and TRBJ2-3, with TRBD2 identical over 16 bases. Germline CDR1 KGHDR, CDR2 SFDVKD. The CDR3 extends over 14 amino acids. The J segment lost 11 bases and the V segment lost 6 bases, leaving 4 bases of the junction unmatched. The CDR3 nucleotides read TGTGCCACCAGTTCCGGGACTAGCGGGAGGGAGCAGTATTTT. Its protein product is CATSSGTSGREQYF.

The CDR3, as DNA: TGTGCCAGCAGCCAAGAGGGGGGGCCAACTTACGAGCAGTACTTC. Encoded protein: CASSQEGGPTYEQYF. This chain links TRBV3-1 (or the pseudogene TRBV3-2) with TRBJ2-7; tentatively, D is TRBD2 (7 bases). The germline V gene has CDR1 LGHDT and CDR2 YNNKEL (reference sequence). The CDR3 consists of 15 residues. The V end lost 0 bases, the J end lost 4 bases, and 13 bases lay between the germline ends.

The rearrangement links TRBV19 to TRBJ1-5; TRBD1 aligns across 9 bases. CDR3 length: 17 residues. V dropped 5 bases and J dropped 0; count of bases not matched to a gene: 8. From germline, CDR1 is LNHDA and CDR2 SQIVND (reference sequence). The CDR3 DNA is TGTGCCAGTAGTGGCACAGGGGGCCAATATAGCAATCAGCCCCAGCATTTT. Translating gives CASSGTGGQYSNQPQHF.

V is TRBV19 and J is TRBJ1-3; D remains ambiguous. V lost 6 bases and J 4 bases, leaving 10 bases between the germline ends. The CDR3 runs 13 residues. CDR1 and CDR2 (germline): LNHDA, SQIVND (reference sequence). The CDR3 reads CASREPGGNTIYF. CDR3 DNA: TGTGCCAGTAGGGAGCCAGGAGGAAACACCATATATTTT.

The V gene is TRBV7-8, the J gene TRBJ2-3, with D perhaps matching TRBD2 (5 bases). The ends were cut back, 5 bases at V and 4 bases at J, with 10 bases in the middle. The CDR3 covers 13 residues. The germline V gene encodes CDR1 SGHVS and CDR2 FQNEAQ. CDR3 nucleotide sequence: TGTGCCAGCAGCACCATGGAGGCAGATACGCAGTATTTT. It specifies CASSTMEADTQYF.

The chain links TRBV19 to TRBJ2-2; no clear D gene. Germline V lookup: CDR1 LNHDA, CDR2 SQIVND (reference sequence). The CDR3 consists of 14 residues. V lost 5 bases and J lost 1, with 8 bases in between. The CDR3 sequence is CASSLQMNTGELFF. The CDR3 nucleotides are TGTGCCAGTAGTTTACAGATGAACACCGGGGAGCTGTTTTTT.

The V gene is TRBV5-5, the J gene TRBJ1-5, with a tentative D call TRBD1 (5 bases). Trimming took 0 bases from V and 5 from J, leaving 6 bases between them. Germline V gene sequence: CDR1 SGHKS, CDR2 YYEKEE (reference sequence). The length of the CDR3 is 13 residues. CDR3 loop: CASSLGGDQPQHF. CDR3 DNA sequence: TGTGCCAGCAGCTTGGGGGGGGATCAGCCCCAGCATTTT.

This clone was observed once. The gene calls are TRBV10-3 and TRBJ1-2; unclear D gene. CDR1 is ENHRY, CDR2 SYGVKD, per germline. V was trimmed by 8 bases and J by 6 bases, leaving 16 bases between them. This CDR3 region has 13 residues. The CDR3 sequence is CAIRFGSENGYTF. CDR3 in DNA: TGTGCCATCCGCTTCGGATCGGAGAATGGCTACACCTTC.

V and J are TRBV6-2 or TRBV6-3 and TRBJ1-2; D gene uncertain. CDR1 is MNHEY and CDR2 is SVGEGT in the germline V gene. V was pared by 5 bases and J by 1 base, with 5 bases between. This CDR3 contains 12 residues. CDR3 sequence reads: CASSGVNYGYTF. CDR3 nucleotides: TGTGCCAGCAGTGGCGTTAACTATGGCTACACCTTC.

V gene TRBV29-1 combines with J gene TRBJ1-4; D perhaps matches TRBD1 (6 bases). Per the germline V gene, CDR1 is SQVTM and CDR2 is ANQGSEA. This CDR3 has 15 residues. Trimming took 7 bases from V and 5 from J, leaving 20 bases between them. This chain's CDR3 is CSAFVTQGRNEKLFF. The CDR3 nucleotides read TGCAGCGCTTTCGTCACGCAGGGGAGGAATGAAAAACTGTTTTTT. Filled out from reference TRBV29-1 and TRBJ1-4, the complete variable domain reads SAVISQKPSRDICQRGTSLTIQCQVDSQVTMMFWYRQQPGQSLTLIATANQGSEATYESGFVIDKFPISRPNLTFSTLTVSNMSPEDSSIYLCSAFVTQGRNEKLFFGSGTQLSVL.

The chain is built from TRBV10-1 and TRBJ2-1, with TRBD2 identical over 14 bases. CDR3 length: 15 amino acids. From germline, CDR1 is WNHNN and CDR2 SYGVQD (reference sequence). Trimming removed 2 bases from V and 7 bases from J; junction bases left unmatched: 1. The CDR3 DNA reads TGCGCCAGCAGTGAGGGACTAGCGGGGGGAAATGAGCAGTTCTTC. Its translation is CASSEGLAGGNEQFF.

The chain is built from TRBV18 and TRBJ2-1; TRBD2 is a possible D gene (5 bases). The V and J ends lost 4 bases and 9 bases respectively, with 13 bases between them. This CDR3 comprises 13 residues. The germline gives CDR1 KGHSH, CDR2 LQKENI. The CDR3 loop is CASSLAQESEQFF. The CDR3 nucleotides read TGTGCCAGCTCACTAGCGCAGGAAAGTGAGCAGTTCTTC.

The CDR3 loop reads CAISVGGQETQYF. For the CDR3, the DNA is TGTGCCATCAGTGTAGGGGGGCAAGAGACCCAGTACTTC. The J gene is TRBJ2-5, the V gene TRBV10-3; D may correspond to TRBD1 or TRBD2 (6 bases each). V shed 4 bases and J shed 2 bases, with 8 bases lying between them. Per germline, CDR1 ENHRY and CDR2 SYGVKD. The CDR3 contains 13 residues.

This clone was found once. CDR3 region: CASSDGENTEAFF. Here the CDR3 DNA reads TGTGCCAGCAGTGACGGGGAGAACACTGAAGCTTTCTTT. The chain links TRBV25-1 to TRBJ1-1; unclear D gene. The germline gives CDR1 MGHDK, CDR2 SYGVNS. V lost 3 bases, J lost 1 base, and 6 bases lay in between. This CDR3 is 13 amino acids long. Drawing the rest from reference TRBV25-1 and TRBJ1-1, the complete variable domain is EADIYQTPRYLVIGTGKKITLECSQTMGHDKMYWYQQDPGMELHLIHYSYGVNSTEKGDLSSESTVSRIRTEHFPLTLESARPSHTSQYLCASSDGENTEAFFGQGTRLTVV.

CDR3 protein: CATSRDRGPGNTIYF. In DNA, the CDR3 is TGTGCCACCAGCAGAGACAGGGGTCCTGGAAACACCATATATTTT. The chain combines TRBV15 with TRBJ1-3; perhaps TRBD1 as D (6 bases). V was pared by 0 bases and J by 2 bases, with 8 bases between. The CDR3 is made up of 15 amino acids. The germline V gene encodes CDR1 LNHNV and CDR2 YYDKDF (reference sequence).